These 20 T cell receptor beta chains were sequenced from one sample in a study of T cell responses to AZD1222 COVID-19 vaccine. The table came from immunoSEQ multiplex PCR; TCRdb's copy has only in-frame clones and leaves some out. The top ten hold 4% to 5.5% of the sample, which has approximately 120,000 clones, 88% seen once. The sequences come from peripheral blood, collected on day 0 of AZD1222 vaccination. The receptors derive from an adult in good health.

This sequence joins TRBV4-3 and TRBJ2-7; D call uncertain. Trimming removed 2 bases at V and 5 bases at J, with 13 bases between. The germline V gene encodes CDR1 LGHNA and CDR2 YSLEER. This CDR3 region has 14 residues. The CDR3 reads CASSQSLTTDEQYF. CDR3 DNA: TGCGCCAGCAGCCAATCACTCACAACAGACGAGCAGTACTTC.

The chain recombines TRBV3-1 (or the pseudogene TRBV3-2) with TRBJ2-1; 16 positions agree with TRBD2. Trimming took 0 bases from V and 3 from J; bases not matched to a gene: 8. The CDR3 is made up of 20 amino acids. Germline V gives CDR1 LGHDT, CDR2 YNNKEL (reference sequence). The CDR3: CASSQDEGLAGGQVYNEQFF. CDR3 sequence (DNA): TGTGCCAGCAGCCAAGACGAGGGACTAGCGGGGGGGCAGGTCTACAATGAGCAGTTCTTC.

This chain connects TRBV27 to TRBJ2-1; a possible D gene is TRBD2 (6 bases). Germline loops: CDR1 MNHEY, CDR2 SMNVEV (reference sequence). CDR3 length equals 16 residues. Deletions cut 6 bases from V and 7 bases from J, with 22 bases between. The CDR3 sequence: CASSRGGVGGWNEQFF. CDR3 nucleotides: TGTGCCAGCAGCCGGGGTGGGGTGGGAGGTTGGAATGAGCAGTTCTTC.

The chain uses TRBV19 and TRBJ2-1, with D possibly being TRBD1 or TRBD2 (5 bases each). The CDR3 is 14 residues long. Germline lookup yields CDR1 LNHDA and CDR2 SQIVND (reference sequence). The ends were cut back, 8 bases at V and 5 bases at J, with 16 bases in the middle. Here the CDR3 reads CASSSRDRNNEQFF. The DNA for the CDR3 is TGTGCCAGTTCCTCCCGGGACCGTAACAATGAGCAGTTCTTC. The full variable domain, rest sourced from reference TRBV19 and TRBJ2-1, is DGGITQSPKYLFRKEGQNVTLSCEQNLNHDAMYWYRQDPGQGLRLIYYSQIVNDFQKGDIAEGYSVSREKKESFPLTVTSAQKNPTAFYLCASSSRDRNNEQFFGPGTRLTVL.

V usage is TRBV11-2 and J usage is TRBJ1-5, with 7 bases identical to TRBD1. This CDR3 is 15 amino acids long. Germline CDR1 is SGHAT and CDR2 is FQNNGV. Germline trimming cut 5 bases from V and 3 bases from J; bases unmatched to any gene: 7. CDR3 nucleotide sequence: TGTGCCAGCAGCGAGCAGGGGGGTCTCAATCAGCCCCAGCATTTT. This gives the protein CASSEQGGLNQPQHF.

This chain uses TRBV19 with TRBJ1-6; 9 bases are shared with TRBD1. V gave up 5 bases and J gave up 4 bases; unmatched junction bases: 15. CDR3 length equals 19 residues. CDR1 LNHDA and CDR2 SQIVND come from the germline V gene (reference sequence). The CDR3 sequence: CASSAGQGIYGLYNSPLHF. In DNA form, the CDR3 reads TGTGCCAGTAGTGCCGGACAGGGGATATATGGGCTATATAATTCACCCCTCCACTTT.

The chain links TRBV7-8 to TRBJ1-6; D is possibly TRBD1 (5 bases). The CDR3 runs 14 residues. Germline CDR1 and CDR2: SGHVS and FQNEAQ. The V end was cut by 4 bases, the J end by 5 bases, with 9 bases between. The CDR3, as DNA: TGTGCCAGCAGCTCCAGACAGAATAATTCACCCCTCCACTTT. This translates into CASSSRQNNSPLHF.

The gene calls are TRBV2 and TRBJ1-2; 7 positions match TRBD1. CDR3 length equals 16 residues. From germline, CDR1 is SNHLY and CDR2 FYNNEI. The V segment lost 2 bases and the J segment 6 bases; nucleotides outside the gene matches: 12. The CDR3 DNA reads as TGTGCCAGCAGTGAACGGTCAGGGGGGGCGAAAAATGGCTACACCTTC. This encodes CASSERSGGAKNGYTF.

The J gene is TRBJ2-3, the V gene TRBV5-1, with TRBD2 matching over 15 bases. The V and J ends lost 2 bases and 4 bases, in that order; junction bases with no gene match: 5. The germline V gene encodes CDR1 SGHRS and CDR2 YFSETQ. The CDR3 is made up of 17 amino acids. The CDR3 loop reads CASSLGTSGRTPDTQYF. CDR3 coding DNA: TGCGCCAGCAGCTTAGGGACTAGCGGGAGGACGCCAGATACGCAGTATTTT.

The rearrangement uses TRBV7-6 and TRBJ1-3, with TRBD1 as a possible D gene (5 bases). Trimming took off 5 bases at V and 1 base at J, with 9 bases between the two ends. In germline, CDR1 is SGHVS, CDR2 FNYEAQ. This CDR3 comprises 14 residues. This CDR3 reads CASSLRESGNTIYF. The CDR3 bases are TGTGCCAGCAGCCTCAGGGAATCTGGAAACACCATATATTTT.

J is TRBJ1-1 and V is TRBV11-3, with D perhaps matching TRBD1 (5 bases). Germline V CDR1 and CDR2: SGHNT, YENEEA. The CDR3 covers 14 residues. The V end lost 2 bases, the J end lost 3 bases, and 10 bases lay between the germline ends. The CDR3 protein is CASSLIGVDTEAFF. As DNA, the CDR3 is TGTGCCAGCAGCTTAATAGGGGTGGACACTGAAGCTTTCTTT.

The chain joins TRBV11-3 to TRBJ1-4; D is ambiguous. V dropped 1 base and J dropped 0 bases, with 9 bases sitting between them. CDR1 and CDR2 (germline): SGHNT, YENEEA. The CDR3 contains 16 residues. Here the CDR3 DNA reads TGTGCCAGCAGCTTAGGCTACAGCTCAACTAATGAAAAACTGTTTTTT. This translates into CASSLGYSSTNEKLFF. Drawing the rest from reference TRBV11-3 and TRBJ1-4, the complete variable domain is EAGVVQSPRYKIIEKKQPVAFWCNPISGHNTLYWYLQNLGQGPELLIRYENEEAVDDSQLPKDRFSAERLKGVDSTLKIQPAELGDSAVYLCASSLGYSSTNEKLFFGSGTQLSVL.

The V call is TRBV2, the J call TRBJ1-6, with 8 bases fitting TRBD1. V dropped 5 bases and J dropped 9; count of bases not matched to a gene: 9. This CDR3 contains 15 residues. Germline CDR1 and CDR2: SNHLY and FYNNEI. Here the CDR3 DNA reads TGTGCCAGCAGTCCCGAAACAGGGGGGGGTTCACCCCTCCACTTT. The encoded protein is CASSPETGGGSPLHF. Supplemented by reference TRBV2 and TRBJ1-6, the full variable domain reads EPEVTQTPSHQVTQMGQEVILRCVPISNHLYFYWYRQILGQKVEFLVSFYNNEISEKSEIFDDQFSVERPDGSNFTLKIRSTKLEDSAMYFCASSPETGGGSPLHFGNGTRLTVT.

This clone was counted a few times. This chain connects TRBV14 to TRBJ1-4; 9 nucleotides agree with TRBD1. Germline V gene sequence: CDR1 SGHDN, CDR2 FVKESK. The V gene end was trimmed by 6 bases and the J gene end by 3 bases; junction bases not matched to a gene: 5. The CDR3 consists of 15 residues. In nucleotides, the CDR3 is TGTGCCAGCAGACGGACAGGGGCAGCTAATGAAAAACTGTTTTTT. Amino acid sequence: CASRRTGAANEKLFF.

The gene calls are TRBV10-1 and TRBJ2-1, with 9 bases aligning to TRBD2. Losses at the gene ends were 3 bases for V and 2 bases for J; bases not matched to a gene: 5. The CDR3 has 16 residues. Looked up from germline, CDR1 is WNHNN and CDR2 is SYGVQD (reference sequence). In DNA form, the CDR3 reads TGCGCCAGCAGTGAAGTGGGCGGGAGGGCCTACAATGAGCAGTTCTTC. Encoded protein: CASSEVGGRAYNEQFF.

This clone was seen only once. J is TRBJ1-3 and V is TRBV2; TRBD1 might be the D (5 bases). CDR3 length: 12 amino acids. V lost 8 bases and J 4 bases, leaving 9 bases between the germline ends. The germline V gene has CDR1 SNHLY and CDR2 FYNNEI. The CDR3 sequence is CASLAGGNTIYF. As DNA, the CDR3 is TGTGCCAGCCTCGCAGGGGGAAACACCATATATTTT.

Points on this clone: One end of the junction is discordant with germline, which a read error may explain. The chain combines TRBV2 with TRBJ2-3, with 12 bases lining up with TRBD1. The germline V gene has CDR1 SNHLY and CDR2 FYNNEI. The CDR3 spans 14 residues. The CDR3 is CASSEKRDRGRPIF. CDR3 DNA: TGTGCCAGCAGTGAAAAGAGGGACAGGGGGCGACCGATTTTT.

The chain uses TRBV9 and TRBJ2-7; TRBD2 is a possible D gene (6 bases). This CDR3 region has 15 residues. V gave up 0 bases and J gave up 7 bases, with 17 bases separating them. Germline loops: CDR1 SGDLS, CDR2 YYNGEE. The CDR3 is CASSVGGGNEREQYF. In nucleotides, the CDR3 is TGTGCCAGCAGCGTAGGAGGAGGGAACGAGCGTGAGCAGTACTTC. The full variable domain, in which reference TRBV9 and TRBJ2-7 provide the parts outside the CDR3, is DSGVTQTPKHLITATGQRVTLRCSPRSGDLSVYWYQQSLDQGLQFLIQYYNGEERAKGNILERFSAQQFPDLHSELNLSSLELGDSALYFCASSVGGGNEREQYFGPGTRLTVT.

This clone was detected a few times. The rearrangement uses TRBV4-2 and TRBJ1-6; TRBD1 might be the D (5 bases). V gave up 1 base and J gave up 10 bases, with 14 bases separating them. CDR1 is LGHNA, CDR2 YNFKEQ, per germline. This CDR3 has 15 residues. DNA for the CDR3: TGTGCCAGCAGCCAAGTACCGGGGGAGGGATCACCCCTCCACTTT. Protein: CASSQVPGEGSPLHF.

The V gene is TRBV10-1, the J gene TRBJ2-3; D possibly corresponds to TRBD2 (5 bases). Germline loops: CDR1 WNHNN, CDR2 SYGVQD (reference sequence). Trimming removed 2 bases from V and 0 bases from J, with 9 bases in between. The CDR3 length is 15 residues. CDR3 nucleotide sequence: TGCGCCAGCAGTGAGATCACGGGGAGCACAGATACGCAGTATTTT. Encoded protein: CASSEITGSTDTQYF.